The 10 T cell receptor beta chains below were found in one sample sequenced in a study of cytomegalovirus exposure and HLA in healthy donors. The PCR made use of 60 Vbeta and 13 Jbeta primers. Data came from immunoSEQ multiplex PCR; TCRdb stores just in-frame clones and leaves some out. The sample has roughly 100,000 clones, more than 65% seen once. Input material: PBMCs. These receptors were obtained from a woman aged 45-60 years in good health and CMV-seropositive.

The V and J genes are TRBV5-6 and TRBJ2-1, with 13 bases identical to TRBD2. Losses at the gene ends were 3 bases for V and 5 bases for J; bases not matched to a gene: 2. Germline loops: CDR1 SGHDT, CDR2 YYEEEE. The CDR3 is made up of 15 amino acids. The CDR3 here is CASSSLAGGNNEQFF. CDR3 in DNA: TGTGCCAGCAGCTCACTAGCGGGGGGGAACAATGAGCAGTTCTTC.

The sample holds a few counts of this clone. This rearrangement joins TRBV10-3 to TRBJ2-3; TRBD1 aligns across 8 bases. Germline values: CDR1 ENHRY, CDR2 SYGVKD. The CDR3 contains 14 residues. After removal of 4 bases from V and 0 bases from J, the junction contained 0 bases not matched to a gene. The chain's CDR3 is CAISGTGSTDTQYF. The CDR3 nucleotides read TGTGCCATCAGTGGGACAGGGAGCACAGATACGCAGTATTTT.

This clone was recorded once. The chain recombines TRBV28 with TRBJ2-3; 9 bases align to TRBD2. Trimming took 8 bases from V and 5 from J; bases not matched to a gene: 8. CDR1 is MDHEN and CDR2 is SYDVKM in the germline V gene. This CDR3 is 14 amino acids long. The CDR3 nucleotides are TGTGCCAGCGGACGTAGCGGGGGCGTAGATACGCAGTATTTT. Its protein is CASGRSGGVDTQYF.

This chain joins TRBV5-6 and TRBJ1-5; 10 bases are shared with TRBD1. This CDR3 has 17 residues. The V segment lost 4 bases and the J segment 2 bases; nucleotides outside the gene matches: 9. Germline V gives CDR1 SGHDT, CDR2 YYEEEE. The CDR3 sequence is CASSVDRGQRGNQPQHF. Written as DNA, the CDR3 is TGTGCCAGCAGCGTAGACAGGGGGCAAAGGGGCAATCAGCCCCAGCATTTT.

The chain uses TRBV21-1 and TRBJ2-7; TRBD2, the table's D call, was not compared with the DNA. TRBV21-1 is a known pseudogene. This CDR3 is 16 amino acids long. CDR3 DNA sequence: TGTGCCAGCACCCACAATAGCGGGGAGAGCTCCTACGAGCAGTACTTC. It yields the protein CASTHNSGESSYEQYF.

This clone occurred a few times. V gene TRBV7-3 combines with J gene TRBJ2-1, with D possibly being TRBD1 (5 bases). Germline V gene sequence: CDR1 SGHTA, CDR2 FQGTGA. V was cut by 0 bases and J by 0 bases, with 9 bases left in between. The length of the CDR3 is 16 residues. Written as DNA, the CDR3 is TGTGCCAGCAGCTTAACGACAGCAATCTCCTACAATGAGCAGTTCTTC. As protein: CASSLTTAISYNEQFF.

CDR3 sequence: CASSRAGTVYEQYF. In DNA form, the CDR3 reads TGTGCCAGCAGTCGAGCGGGGACCGTCTACGAGCAGTACTTC. The chain couples TRBV28 to TRBJ2-7; 7 bases fit TRBD2. The CDR3 covers 14 residues. Germline V gene lookup returns CDR1 MDHEN and CDR2 SYDVKM. Trimming took 5 bases from V and 3 from J; bases not matched to a gene: 7.

This chain links TRBV5-4 with TRBJ1-1; perhaps TRBD1 as D (5 bases). The germline V gene has CDR1 SGHNT and CDR2 YYREEE (reference sequence). The CDR3 loop spans 15 amino acids. The germline V and J ends were trimmed by 4 bases and 1 base, with 14 bases remaining between them. The chain's CDR3 is CASSRVTGQNTEAFF. In nucleotides, the CDR3 is TGTGCCAGCAGCCGTGTGACCGGACAGAACACTGAAGCTTTCTTT.

The chain is built from TRBV25-1 and TRBJ1-4, with a weak D call TRBD1 (6 bases). V was clipped by 7 bases and J by 7 bases, with 28 bases between them. Germline V gene lookup returns CDR1 MGHDK and CDR2 SYGVNS. The CDR3 is 18 amino acids. CDR3 amino acids: CASKGWLGGGMESEKLFF. DNA for the CDR3: TGTGCCAGCAAGGGTTGGCTAGGGGGTGGGATGGAGAGTGAAAAACTGTTTTTT.

The gene calls are TRBV4-2 and TRBJ2-7, with a possible D match to TRBD1 (5 bases). This CDR3 comprises 17 residues. Trimming stripped 1 base from V and 4 bases from J, with 20 bases between. Germline-derived CDR1 and CDR2 are LGHNA and YNFKEQ. CDR3 protein: CASSQGAAGGQNYEQYF. CDR3 in DNA: TGTGCCAGCAGCCAAGGGGCCGCCGGTGGACAAAATTACGAGCAGTACTTC.